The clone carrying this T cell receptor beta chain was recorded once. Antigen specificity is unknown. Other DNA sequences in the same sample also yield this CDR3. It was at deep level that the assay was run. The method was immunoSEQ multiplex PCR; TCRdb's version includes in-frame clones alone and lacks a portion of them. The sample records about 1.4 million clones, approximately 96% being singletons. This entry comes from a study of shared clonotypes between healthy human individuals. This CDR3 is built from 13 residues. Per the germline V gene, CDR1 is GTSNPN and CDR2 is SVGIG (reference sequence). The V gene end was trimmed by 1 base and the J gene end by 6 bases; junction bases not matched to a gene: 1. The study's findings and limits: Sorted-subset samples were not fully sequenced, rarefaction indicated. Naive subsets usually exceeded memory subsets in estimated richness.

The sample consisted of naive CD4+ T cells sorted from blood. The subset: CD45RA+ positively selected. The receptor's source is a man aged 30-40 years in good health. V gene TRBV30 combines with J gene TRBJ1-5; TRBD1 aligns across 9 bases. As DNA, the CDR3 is TGTGCCTGGAGTGGACAGGGGGGTCAGCCCCAGCATTTT. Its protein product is CAWSGQGGQPQHF.